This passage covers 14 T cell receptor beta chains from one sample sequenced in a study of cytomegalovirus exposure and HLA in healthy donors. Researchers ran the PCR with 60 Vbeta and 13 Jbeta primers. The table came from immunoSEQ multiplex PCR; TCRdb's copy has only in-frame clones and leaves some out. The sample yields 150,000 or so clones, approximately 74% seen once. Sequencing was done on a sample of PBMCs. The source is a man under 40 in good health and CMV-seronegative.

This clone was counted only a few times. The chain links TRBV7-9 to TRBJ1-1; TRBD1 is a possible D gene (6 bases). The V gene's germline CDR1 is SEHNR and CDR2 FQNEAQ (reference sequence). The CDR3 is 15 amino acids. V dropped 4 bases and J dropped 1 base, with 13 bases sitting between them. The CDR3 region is CASSSLKGENTEAFF. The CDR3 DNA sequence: TGTGCCAGCAGCTCCCTTAAGGGGGAGAACACTGAAGCTTTCTTT.

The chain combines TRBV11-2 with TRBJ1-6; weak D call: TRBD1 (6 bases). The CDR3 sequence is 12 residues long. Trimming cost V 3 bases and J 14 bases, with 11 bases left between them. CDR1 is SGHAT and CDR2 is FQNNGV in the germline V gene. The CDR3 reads CASSLVEGALHF. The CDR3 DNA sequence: TGTGCCAGCAGCTTGGTAGAGGGGGCCCTCCACTTT.

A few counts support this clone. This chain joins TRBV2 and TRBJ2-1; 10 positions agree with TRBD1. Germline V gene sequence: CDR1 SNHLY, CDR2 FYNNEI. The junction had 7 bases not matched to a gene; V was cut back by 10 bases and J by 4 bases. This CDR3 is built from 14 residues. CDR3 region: CATPGQGMYNEQFF. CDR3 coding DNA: TGTGCCACCCCGGGACAGGGGATGTACAATGAGCAGTTCTTC.

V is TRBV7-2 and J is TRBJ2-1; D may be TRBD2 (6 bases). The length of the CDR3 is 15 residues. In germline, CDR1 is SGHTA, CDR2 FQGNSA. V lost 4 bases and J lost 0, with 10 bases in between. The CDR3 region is CASSSTGGSYNEQFF. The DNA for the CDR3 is TGTGCCAGCAGCTCGACCGGGGGCTCCTACAATGAGCAGTTCTTC.

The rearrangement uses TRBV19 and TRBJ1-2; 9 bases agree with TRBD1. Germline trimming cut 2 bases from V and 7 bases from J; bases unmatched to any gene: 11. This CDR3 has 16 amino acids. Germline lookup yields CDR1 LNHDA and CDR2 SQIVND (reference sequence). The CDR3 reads CASSITGTGGPGGYTF. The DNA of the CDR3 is TGTGCCAGTAGTATAACGGGAACAGGGGGCCCAGGTGGCTACACCTTC.

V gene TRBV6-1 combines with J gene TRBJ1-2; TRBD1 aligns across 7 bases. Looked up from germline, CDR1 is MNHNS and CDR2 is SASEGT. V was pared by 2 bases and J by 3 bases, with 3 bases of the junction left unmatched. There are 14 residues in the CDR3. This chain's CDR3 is CASSEPGTDYGYTF. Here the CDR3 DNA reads TGTGCCAGCAGTGAACCTGGGACAGACTATGGCTACACCTTC.

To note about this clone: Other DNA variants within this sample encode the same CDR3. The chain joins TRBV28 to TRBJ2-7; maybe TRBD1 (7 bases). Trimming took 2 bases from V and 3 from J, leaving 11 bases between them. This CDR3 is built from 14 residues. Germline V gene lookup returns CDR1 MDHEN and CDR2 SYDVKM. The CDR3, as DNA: TGTGCCAGCAGTTTAGGAGGGGGCAGCTACGAGCAGTACTTC. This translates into CASSLGGGSYEQYF.

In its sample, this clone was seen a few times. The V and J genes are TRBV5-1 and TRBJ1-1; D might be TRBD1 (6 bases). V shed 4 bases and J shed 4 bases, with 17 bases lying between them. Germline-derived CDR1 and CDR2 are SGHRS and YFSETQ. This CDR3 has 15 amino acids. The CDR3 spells CASSPTAGAPTEAFF. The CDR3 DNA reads TGCGCCAGCAGCCCAACCGCGGGGGCTCCCACTGAAGCTTTCTTT. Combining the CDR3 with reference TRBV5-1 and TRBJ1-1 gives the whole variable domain KAGVTQTPRYLIKTRGQQVTLSCSPISGHRSVSWYQQTPGQGLQFLFEYFSETQRNKGNFPGRFSGRQFSNSRSEMNVSTLELGDSALYLCASSPTAGAPTEAFFGQGTRLTVV.

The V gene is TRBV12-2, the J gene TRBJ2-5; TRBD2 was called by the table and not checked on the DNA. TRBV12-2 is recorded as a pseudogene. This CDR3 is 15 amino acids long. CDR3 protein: CASRFHSGGRETQYF. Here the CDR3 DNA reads TGTGCAAGTCGCTTTCATAGCGGGGGGCGGGAGACCCAGTACTTC.

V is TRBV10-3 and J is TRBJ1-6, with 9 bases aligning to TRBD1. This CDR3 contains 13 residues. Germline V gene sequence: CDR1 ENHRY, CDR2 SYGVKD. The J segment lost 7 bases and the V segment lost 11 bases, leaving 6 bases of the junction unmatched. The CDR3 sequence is CASRTGENSPLHF. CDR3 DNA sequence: TGTGCCTCCCGGACAGGGGAGAATTCACCCCTCCACTTT.

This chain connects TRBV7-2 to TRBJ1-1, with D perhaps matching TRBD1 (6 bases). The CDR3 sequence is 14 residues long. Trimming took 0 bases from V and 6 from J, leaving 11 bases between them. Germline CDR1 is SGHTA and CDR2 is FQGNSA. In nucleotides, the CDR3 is TGTGCCAGCAGCTTAGCGCGGGGGGCCGCTGAAGCTTTCTTT. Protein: CASSLARGAAEAFF.

The CDR3 nucleotides read TGCAGCGTTGCCGGGGGCAGGGGGGGAAACACCATATATTTT. It yields the protein CSVAGGRGGNTIYF. The J gene is TRBJ1-3, the V gene TRBV29-1; 7 bases line up with TRBD1. V lost 4 bases, J lost 4 bases, and 7 bases stayed unmatched. This CDR3 is built from 14 residues. Germline loops: CDR1 SQVTM, CDR2 ANQGSEA. Filled out from reference TRBV29-1 and TRBJ1-3, the complete variable domain reads SAVISQKPSRDICQRGTSLTIQCQVDSQVTMMFWYRQQPGQSLTLIATANQGSEATYESGFVIDKFPISRPNLTFSTLTVSNMSPEDSSIYLCSVAGGRGGNTIYFGEGSWLTVV.

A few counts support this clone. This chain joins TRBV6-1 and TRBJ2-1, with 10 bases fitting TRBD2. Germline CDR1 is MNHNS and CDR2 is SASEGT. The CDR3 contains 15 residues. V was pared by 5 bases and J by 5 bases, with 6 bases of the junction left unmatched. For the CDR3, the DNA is TGTGCCAGCAGTAAAACTAGCGGGAATGACAATGAGCAGTTCTTC. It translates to CASSKTSGNDNEQFF.

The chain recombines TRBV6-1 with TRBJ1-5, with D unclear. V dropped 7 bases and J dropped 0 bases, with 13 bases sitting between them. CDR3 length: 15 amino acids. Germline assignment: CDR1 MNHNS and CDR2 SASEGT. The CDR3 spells CASISSGYSNQPQHF. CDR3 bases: TGTGCCAGCATAAGTTCAGGCTATAGCAATCAGCCCCAGCATTTT.